One and the same sample provided the 31 T cell receptor beta chains below, sequenced in a study of blood T cell repertoires in COVID-19. Using immunoSEQ multiplex PCR, the repertoire was profiled, and TCRdb retains in-frame clones only, with some absent. The sample consists of some 350,000 clones, roughly nine tenths of them appearing once. The sample comprised PBMCs or T cells enriched from blood (not recorded which). These receptors originate from a woman aged 25 to 39 who had recovered from COVID-19.

This chain connects TRBV5-6 to TRBJ1-3; D might be TRBD1 (6 bases). Germline CDR1 is SGHDT and CDR2 is YYEEEE. The CDR3 length is 16 residues. V was pared by 0 bases and J by 3 bases, with 13 bases between. CDR3 nucleotides: TGTGCCAGCAGCTTGGTTTTACAGGGTTTTGGAAACACCATATATTTT. Its protein product is CASSLVLQGFGNTIYF.

The chain recombines TRBV5-5 with TRBJ1-6; a possible D gene is TRBD1 (5 bases). Germline V gene sequence: CDR1 SGHKS, CDR2 YYEKEE (reference sequence). The V and J ends lost 0 bases and 3 bases respectively, with 10 bases between them. The CDR3 loop spans 16 amino acids. In nucleotides, the CDR3 is TGTGCCAGCAGCTTGGGTTCAGGGAACTATAATTCACCCCTCCACTTT. Translated: CASSLGSGNYNSPLHF.

The sample holds a few counts of this clone. The chain employs TRBV5-1 and TRBJ2-1, with D maybe TRBD2 (5 bases). The CDR3 has 15 residues. Germline-derived CDR1 and CDR2 are SGHRS and YFSETQ. Trimming took off 4 bases at V and 5 bases at J, with 16 bases between the two ends. Here the CDR3 reads CASSIASGSNNEQFF. DNA for the CDR3: TGCGCCAGCAGCATTGCCTCGGGGTCTAACAATGAGCAGTTCTTC.

In this sample, this clone turned up a few times. This chain joins TRBV11-2 and TRBJ2-1, with 11 bases fitting TRBD2. CDR3 size: 15 residues. Losses at the gene ends were 1 base for V and 8 bases for J; bases not matched to a gene: 4. Per the germline V gene, CDR1 is SGHAT and CDR2 is FQNNGV. The CDR3 spells CASSLVTSGGHEQFF. For the CDR3, the DNA is TGTGCCAGCAGCTTAGTCACTAGCGGGGGCCATGAGCAGTTCTTC.

This clone was seen just once. Within the sample, other DNA sequences also encode this same CDR3. This chain joins TRBV19 and TRBJ2-7; TRBD1 aligns across 10 bases. CDR3 size: 15 residues. V shed 4 bases and J 0 bases; nucleotides not matched to a gene: 3. CDR1 LNHDA and CDR2 SQIVND come from the germline V gene (reference sequence). CDR3 nucleotides: TGTGCCAGTAGTACCGGGACAGGGGCCTCCTACGAGCAGTACTTC. Translated: CASSTGTGASYEQYF.

The CDR3 DNA reads as TGTGCCAGCAGTGAAGACCGAGGTGAAAAACTGTTTTTT. Protein product: CASSEDRGEKLFF. The chain employs TRBV6-1 and TRBJ1-4; the D is unclear. The CDR3 covers 13 residues. The germline gives CDR1 MNHNS, CDR2 SASEGT. V was cut by 1 base and J by 7 bases, with 7 bases left in between.

The chain combines TRBV5-4 with TRBJ2-7, with 7 bases aligning to TRBD2. V shed 0 bases and J 1 base; nucleotides not matched to a gene: 4. The CDR3 spans 15 residues. CDR1 is SGHNT, CDR2 YYREEE, per germline (reference sequence). The CDR3 loop is CASSLGSGLSYEQYF. Here the CDR3 DNA reads TGTGCCAGCAGCTTGGGTAGCGGGCTTTCCTACGAGCAGTACTTC.

V and J are TRBV19 and TRBJ1-5; TRBD1 agrees at 9 bases. The CDR3 is 14 residues long. J lost 3 bases, V lost 6 bases, and 3 bases had no gene match. Germline assignment: CDR1 LNHDA and CDR2 SQIVND (reference sequence). The CDR3 DNA reads TGTGCCAGTAGACAACAGGGGGCCAATCAGCCCCAGCATTTT. Its protein product is CASRQQGANQPQHF.

This chain links TRBV30 with TRBJ1-4, with TRBD1 as a possible D gene (6 bases). V was shortened by 8 bases and J by 7 bases, with 14 bases between the two germline ends. The CDR3 consists of 12 residues. In germline, CDR1 is GTSNPN, CDR2 SVGIG (reference sequence). The CDR3 is CAGKGHVEKLFF. CDR3 in DNA: TGTGCCGGCAAGGGACATGTTGAAAAACTGTTTTTT.

The chain is built from TRBV19 and TRBJ1-4; D perhaps matches TRBD1 (6 bases). V was shortened by 7 bases and J by 5 bases, with 14 bases between the two germline ends. The CDR3 covers 14 residues. CDR1 and CDR2 from the germline V gene are LNHDA and SQIVND (reference sequence). The CDR3 loop is CASKGGQSNEKLFF. The CDR3 DNA is TGTGCCAGTAAGGGTGGACAGTCCAATGAAAAACTGTTTTTT.

V gene TRBV21-1 combines with J gene TRBJ2-7; the tabulated D call, TRBD2, remains unverified against the DNA. TRBV21-1 is a listed pseudogene. The CDR3 consists of 17 residues. CDR3 DNA: TGTGCCAGCAGCCCGGGTAGCGGCCTCCACCTCTCCTACGAGCAGTACTTC. Its translation is CASSPGSGLHLSYEQYF.

V and J are TRBV2 and TRBJ1-5; 9 nucleotides line up with TRBD1. Germline assignment: CDR1 SNHLY and CDR2 FYNNEI. The ends lost 7 bases at V and 9 bases at J; junction bases unmatched: 16. The CDR3 is 16 residues long. CDR3 amino acids: CASTRGDREVEGPQHF. DNA for the CDR3: TGTGCCAGCACAAGGGGGGACAGGGAGGTAGAGGGGCCCCAGCATTTT.

This clone was observed a handful of times. V is TRBV19 and J is TRBJ1-5; TRBD1 matches at 7 bases. The junction had 7 bases not matched to a gene; V was cut back by 4 bases and J by 4 bases. This CDR3 comprises 15 residues. Germline CDR1 and CDR2: LNHDA and SQIVND (reference sequence). CDR3 amino acids: CASSTTGSGNQPQHF. The CDR3 bases are TGTGCCAGTAGTACGACAGGGTCAGGAAATCAGCCCCAGCATTTT.

The chain carries TRBV18 and TRBJ2-7; 8 bases are a match to TRBD1. Germline assignment: CDR1 KGHSH and CDR2 LQKENI. The CDR3 consists of 15 residues. J was trimmed by 3 bases and V by 4 bases; bases with no gene match: 8. The CDR3: CASSQVGQGHYEQYF. CDR3 nucleotides: TGTGCCAGCTCACAAGTTGGACAGGGACACTACGAGCAGTACTTC. The full variable domain, completed using reference TRBV18 and TRBJ2-7, is NAGVMQNPRHLVRRRGQEARLRCSPMKGHSHVYWYRQLPEEGLKFMVYLQKENIIDESGMPKERFSAEFPKEGPSILRIQQVVRGDSAAYFCASSQVGQGHYEQYFGPGTRLTVT.

This chain uses TRBV19 with TRBJ2-1, with 7 bases identical to TRBD2. CDR3 length: 14 residues. V trimming: 5 bases; J trimming: 7 bases; junction bases outside the gene matches: 8. CDR1 is LNHDA, CDR2 SQIVND, per germline (reference sequence). CDR3 DNA sequence: TGTGCCAGTAGTGTTACGGGAGGCGGGAATGAGCAGTTCTTC. Its protein product is CASSVTGGGNEQFF.

The V gene is TRBV2, the J gene TRBJ1-1; a weak D match, TRBD1 (6 bases). The CDR3 is 10 amino acids. Germline V gene lookup returns CDR1 SNHLY and CDR2 FYNNEI. With 8 bases removed from V and 6 bases from J, the gap between germline ends came to 7 bases. The CDR3 protein is CASQGSEAFF. In DNA form, the CDR3 reads TGTGCCAGCCAGGGGTCTGAAGCTTTCTTT.

In this sample, this clone turned up a few times. V is TRBV19 and J is TRBJ1-5; weak D call: TRBD1 (5 bases). There are 13 residues in the CDR3. Germline values: CDR1 LNHDA, CDR2 SQIVND (reference sequence). The germline V and J ends were trimmed by 3 bases and 9 bases, with 12 bases remaining between them. CDR3 sequence: CASSMAGSGPQHF. DNA for the CDR3: TGTGCCAGTAGTATGGCAGGGTCGGGGCCCCAGCATTTT. Full variable domain (missing parts from reference TRBV19 and TRBJ1-5): DGGITQSPKYLFRKEGQNVTLSCEQNLNHDAMYWYRQDPGQGLRLIYYSQIVNDFQKGDIAEGYSVSREKKESFPLTVTSAQKNPTAFYLCASSMAGSGPQHFGDGTRLSIL.

The V gene is TRBV2, the J gene TRBJ2-7; 8 bases map to TRBD2. J was trimmed by 3 bases and V by 2 bases; bases with no gene match: 3. This CDR3 has 14 residues. CDR1 and CDR2 (germline): SNHLY, FYNNEI. CDR3 sequence reads: CASSESAGGYEQYF. As DNA, the CDR3 is TGTGCCAGCAGTGAATCGGCGGGGGGCTACGAGCAGTACTTC. Supplemented by reference TRBV2 and TRBJ2-7, the full variable domain reads EPEVTQTPSHQVTQMGQEVILRCVPISNHLYFYWYRQILGQKVEFLVSFYNNEISEKSEIFDDQFSVERPDGSNFTLKIRSTKLEDSAMYFCASSESAGGYEQYFGPGTRLTVT.

The chain has TRBV10-2 and TRBJ1-1; maybe TRBD1 (5 bases). The germline V gene has CDR1 WSHSY and CDR2 SAAADI. V was shortened by 8 bases and J by 1 base, with 32 bases between the two germline ends. The CDR3 contains 20 residues. As DNA, the CDR3 is TGCGCCAGCGGAGGGTCTATATTCGGGGGAGCCCCGAAGCCGAACACTGAAGCTTTCTTT. Translated, it gives CASGGSIFGGAPKPNTEAFF.

The chain has TRBV10-3 and TRBJ2-7; TRBD2 agrees at 13 bases. This CDR3 comprises 18 residues. V gave up 0 bases and J gave up 3 bases; unmatched junction bases: 8. The germline gives CDR1 ENHRY, CDR2 SYGVKD. CDR3 sequence (DNA): TGTGCCATCAGTGAGTCCCCAGGACTAGCGGGAGTCGGCTACGAGCAGTACTTC. Amino acids: CAISESPGLAGVGYEQYF.

The V gene is TRBV10-3, the J gene TRBJ1-2, with 9 bases identical to TRBD1. J was trimmed by 7 bases and V by 2 bases; bases with no gene match: 11. The V gene's germline CDR1 is ENHRY and CDR2 SYGVKD. This CDR3 contains 16 residues. CDR3 bases: TGTGCCATCAGTGAGATTGAGGGACAGGGTCCCTTTGGCTACACCTTC. This gives the protein CAISEIEGQGPFGYTF.

This clone occurred once. The CDR3: CASSLDSTGEETQYF. The CDR3 DNA is TGTGCCAGCAGCTTGGATTCGACAGGGGAGGAGACCCAGTACTTC. The rearrangement links TRBV5-4 to TRBJ2-5; 8 bases are shared with TRBD1. The CDR3 length is 15 residues. V dropped 0 bases and J dropped 5; count of bases not matched to a gene: 6. Germline CDR1 SGHNT, CDR2 YYREEE (reference sequence).

The chain carries TRBV3-1 (or the pseudogene TRBV3-2) and TRBJ2-1; 10 nucleotides match TRBD1. Germline CDR1 and CDR2: LGHDT and YNNKEL (reference sequence). The junction had 5 bases not matched to a gene; V was cut back by 2 bases and J by 1 base. The CDR3 totals 17 residues. Written as DNA, the CDR3 is TGTGCCAGCAGCCAACCCCCGGGACAGGGGTCCTACAATGAGCAGTTCTTC. The encoded protein is CASSQPPGQGSYNEQFF.

This clone was picked up one time. V and J are TRBV7-9 and TRBJ2-1; 10 nucleotides match TRBD2. The CDR3 is made up of 13 amino acids. V was clipped by 7 bases and J by 8 bases; unmatched bases: 5. The germline CDR1 and CDR2 sequences are SEHNR and FQNEAQ (reference sequence). The CDR3 nucleotides are TGTGCCAGCAACGAACTAGCGGGGCATGAGCAGTTCTTC. Translating it yields CASNELAGHEQFF. Variable domain in full (rest from reference TRBV7-9 and TRBJ2-1): DTGVSQNPRHKITKRGQNVTFRCDPISEHNRLYWYRQTLGQGPEFLTYFQNEAQLEKSRLLSDRFSAERPKGSFSTLEIQRTEQGDSAMYLCASNELAGHEQFFGPGTRLTVL.

On this clone itself: Other DNA variants within this sample encode the same CDR3. The gene calls are TRBV27 and TRBJ2-3; 9 nucleotides agree with TRBD1. Per the germline V gene, CDR1 is MNHEY and CDR2 is SMNVEV (reference sequence). V gave up 3 bases and J gave up 7 bases; unmatched junction bases: 2. The CDR3 consists of 13 residues. The CDR3 DNA reads as TGTGCCAGCAGTTTGACAGGGGGGAATACGCAGTATTTT. Translated: CASSLTGGNTQYF.

The gene calls are TRBV18 and TRBJ1-5; 9 nucleotides align to TRBD1. V shed 5 bases and J 4 bases; nucleotides not matched to a gene: 9. This CDR3 is built from 16 residues. Germline CDR1 reads KGHSH; CDR2 reads LQKENI. CDR3 coding DNA: TGTGCCAGCTCAGCCGACCGGGACAGGGCTAATCAGCCCCAGCATTTT. It encodes CASSADRDRANQPQHF.

This chain links TRBV28 with TRBJ2-3; D possibly corresponds to TRBD2 (5 bases). V was pared by 11 bases and J by 3 bases, with 18 bases between. The CDR3 totals 14 residues. Germline CDR1 and CDR2: MDHEN and SYDVKM. This CDR3 is CAVVGGYKTDTQYF. The CDR3 DNA reads as TGTGCCGTGGTGGGCGGGTATAAGACAGATACGCAGTATTTT.

V is TRBV15 and J is TRBJ1-5, with unresolved D. The length of the CDR3 is 15 residues. V lost 5 bases and J 6 bases, leaving 17 bases between the germline ends. CDR1 and CDR2 from the germline V gene are LNHNV and YYDKDF (reference sequence). Here the CDR3 DNA reads TGTGCCACCAGCGGTGAGAGATCTAGCGTTCAGCCCCAGCATTTT. As protein: CATSGERSSVQPQHF.

The chain has TRBV14 and TRBJ2-1; D perhaps matches TRBD2 (6 bases). The CDR3 has 14 amino acids. Between the trimmed V and J ends, which lost 4 bases and 2 bases, there was a span of 9 bases. Looked up from germline, CDR1 is SGHDN and CDR2 is FVKESK. This chain's CDR3 is CASSPGLTYNEQFF. CDR3 nucleotide sequence: TGTGCCAGCAGCCCGGGACTCACCTACAATGAGCAGTTCTTC.

The gene calls are TRBV7-8 and TRBJ2-2; possible D gene TRBD2, 6 bases. The CDR3 length is 15 residues. Germline lookup yields CDR1 SGHVS and CDR2 FQNEAQ. The V end was cut by 5 bases, the J end by 4 bases, with 14 bases between. The CDR3: CASSPVGGFTGELFF. CDR3 nucleotide sequence: TGTGCCAGCAGCCCAGTCGGAGGGTTCACCGGGGAGCTGTTTTTT. Filled out from reference TRBV7-8 and TRBJ2-2, the complete variable domain reads GAGVSQSPRYKVAKRGQDVALRCDPISGHVSLFWYQQALGQGPEFLTYFQNEAQLDKSGLPSDRFFAERPEGSVSTLKIQRTQQEDSAVYLCASSPVGGFTGELFFGEGSRLTVL.

The chain is built from TRBV27 and TRBJ2-2; 9 bases match TRBD1. This CDR3 is 16 amino acids long. Germline V gene lookup returns CDR1 MNHEY and CDR2 SMNVEV (reference sequence). V trimming: 5 bases; J trimming: 6 bases; junction bases outside the gene matches: 10. Here the CDR3 reads CASSPGQGSVAGELFF. The CDR3 DNA follows: TGTGCCAGCAGTCCAGGACAGGGGAGTGTCGCCGGGGAGCTGTTTTTT.